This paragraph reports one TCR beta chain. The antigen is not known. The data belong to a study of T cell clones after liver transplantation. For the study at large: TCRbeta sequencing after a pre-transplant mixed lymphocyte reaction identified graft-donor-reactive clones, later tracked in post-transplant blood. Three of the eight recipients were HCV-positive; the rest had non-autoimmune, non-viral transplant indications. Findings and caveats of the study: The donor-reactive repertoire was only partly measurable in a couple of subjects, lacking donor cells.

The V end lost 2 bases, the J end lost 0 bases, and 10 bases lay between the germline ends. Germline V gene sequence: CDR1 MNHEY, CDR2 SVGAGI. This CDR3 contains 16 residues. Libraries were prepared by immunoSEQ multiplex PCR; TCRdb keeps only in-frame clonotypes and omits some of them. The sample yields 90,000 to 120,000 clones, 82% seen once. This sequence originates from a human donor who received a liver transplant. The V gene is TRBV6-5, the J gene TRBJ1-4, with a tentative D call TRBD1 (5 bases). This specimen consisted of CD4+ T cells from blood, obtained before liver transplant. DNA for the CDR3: TGTGCCAGCAGTTACGGGACTTGGGCAACTAATGAAAAACTGTTTTTT. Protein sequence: CASSYGTWATNEKLFF.